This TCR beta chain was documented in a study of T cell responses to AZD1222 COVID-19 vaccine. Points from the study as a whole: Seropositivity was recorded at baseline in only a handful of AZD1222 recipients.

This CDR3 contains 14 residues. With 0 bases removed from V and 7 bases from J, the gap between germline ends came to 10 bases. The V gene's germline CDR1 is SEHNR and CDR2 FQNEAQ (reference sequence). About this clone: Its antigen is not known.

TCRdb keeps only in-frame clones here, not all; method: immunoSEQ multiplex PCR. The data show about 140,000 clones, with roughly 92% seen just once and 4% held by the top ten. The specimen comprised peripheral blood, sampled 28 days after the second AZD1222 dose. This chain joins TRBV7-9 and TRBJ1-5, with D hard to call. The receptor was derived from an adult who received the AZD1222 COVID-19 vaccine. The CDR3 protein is CASSLAGIGQPQHF. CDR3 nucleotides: TGTGCCAGCAGCTTAGCAGGGATAGGACAGCCCCAGCATTTT.